This T cell receptor (beta chain) was identified during a study of T cells in Graves' hyperthyroidism and ophthalmopathy. Researchers took RNA transcripts and amplified the TCR beta CDR3 regions from them. Primed by the HTBI set, a first-round RT-PCR was run on the TCR CDR3. Via MiXCR, TCRdb re-called the multiplex PCR reads, giving one row per CDR3 protein. The sample lists 500,000 to 650,000 distinct CDR3 sequences, under 20% seen once, with under 20% in the top ten. CDR3 length: 15 amino acids. J lost 7 bases, V lost 4 bases, and 6 bases had no gene match. Germline V gene lookup returns CDR1 MDHEN and CDR2 SYDVKM. General study points: Through a model of 13 V-J features, ophthalmopathy was separated from stable hyperthyroidism.

Ten or more counts support this clonotype. Antigen specificity is unknown. Disease duration was under 3 months in the ophthalmopathy patients, who also had a Clinical Activity Score of at least 3 and a NOSPECS grade of at least 4. Exclusion of a patient resulted from uncontrolled infection, other autoimmune disease, pregnancy or lactation. On the basis of clinical symptoms, serum thyroxine and TRAb, thyroid ultrasound and orbital computed tomography, diagnoses were made. Sequenced: blood. The chain uses TRBV28 and TRBJ2-5; 13 bases match TRBD2. This clonotype was obtained from a woman under 30 with Graves' ophthalmopathy. DNA for the CDR3: TGTGCCAGCAGTTCCAGGACTAGCGGGAGTACGACCCAGTACTTC. Translated: CASSSRTSGSTTQYF.